Each of the 21 T cell receptor beta chains below was sequenced from the same sample in a study of blood T cell repertoires in COVID-19. Libraries were prepared by immunoSEQ multiplex PCR; TCRdb keeps only in-frame clonotypes and omits some of them. The sample has tens of thousands of clones; around 90% are singletons. What was sequenced was peripheral blood. Every receptor here comes from a woman in her fifties or sixties with active or convalescent COVID-19.

V usage is TRBV5-5 and J usage is TRBJ1-2; D is uncertain. Germline assignment: CDR1 SGHKS and CDR2 YYEKEE (reference sequence). The CDR3 runs to 14 residues. V was clipped by 1 base and J by 1 base, with 8 bases between them. This CDR3 is CASSLTQDNYGYTF. CDR3 nucleotide sequence: TGTGCCAGCAGCTTGACACAAGATAACTATGGCTACACCTTC.

V gene TRBV28 combines with J gene TRBJ1-2; 7 bases match TRBD1. Germline V gene data show CDR1 as MDHEN and CDR2 as SYDVKM. Trimming at V came to 5 bases and at J to 14 bases, leaving 11 bases not matched to a gene. CDR3 length: 12 residues. CDR3 in amino acids: CASSPRAGQETF. CDR3 nucleotide sequence: TGTGCCAGCAGTCCGCGGGCCGGACAGGAGACCTTC.

This clone was seen a few times. This chain connects TRBV7-9 to TRBJ1-1, with D unresolved. Trimming removed 5 bases from V and 0 bases from J, with 13 bases in between. The CDR3 covers 15 residues. Germline CDR1 is SEHNR and CDR2 is FQNEAQ (reference sequence). The CDR3 DNA sequence: TGTGCCAGCAGCCCTAAACAGAGATTGAACACTGAAGCTTTCTTT. Its protein is CASSPKQRLNTEAFF.

The chain has TRBV27 and TRBJ2-7; 7 bases agree with TRBD1. The germline V gene encodes CDR1 MNHEY and CDR2 SMNVEV (reference sequence). V shed 8 bases, J shed 0 bases, and the junction held 22 bases outside the gene matches. The CDR3 covers 19 residues. The CDR3 here is CASGQDDLPFLDSSYEQYF. The DNA for the CDR3 is TGTGCCAGCGGACAGGATGACCTCCCCTTTCTGGACTCCTCCTACGAGCAGTACTTC.

The rearrangement links TRBV7-2 to TRBJ1-2; D not certain. In germline, CDR1 is SGHTA, CDR2 FQGNSA. The CDR3 loop spans 12 amino acids. With 2 bases removed from V and 5 bases from J, the gap between germline ends came to 6 bases. CDR3 amino acids: CASSLRGYGYTF. The CDR3 DNA reads as TGTGCCAGCAGCTTACGAGGGTATGGCTACACCTTC.

V and J are TRBV15 and TRBJ2-1; maybe TRBD1 (6 bases). The CDR3 is 17 amino acids. V was cut by 1 base and J by 4 bases, with 17 bases left in between. The germline CDR1 and CDR2 sequences are LNHNV and YYDKDF (reference sequence). This CDR3 is CATSRGRDTLEYNEQFF. CDR3 coding DNA: TGTGCCACCAGCAGAGGAAGGGACACCCTGGAGTACAATGAGCAGTTCTTC.

This clone has a single count. The chain has TRBV29-1 and TRBJ1-2, with D possibly matching TRBD1 (6 bases). V was pared by 0 bases and J by 0 bases, with 11 bases between. The length of the CDR3 is 15 residues. From germline, CDR1 is SQVTM and CDR2 ANQGSEA. CDR3 DNA: TGCAGCGTTGAAGATCGGACAGTCTCTAACTATGGCTACACCTTC. Translation: CSVEDRTVSNYGYTF.

The V gene is TRBV25-1, the J gene TRBJ1-3, with 7 nucleotides matching TRBD1. The CDR3 has 13 amino acids. Trimming at V came to 4 bases and at J to 7 bases, leaving 4 bases not matched to a gene. Germline CDR1 MGHDK, CDR2 SYGVNS. The CDR3 loop reads CASSADRVNTIYF. The CDR3 DNA reads TGTGCCAGCAGTGCAGACAGGGTCAACACCATATATTTT.

The table lists this clone with a count of one. The chain has TRBV9 and TRBJ1-2; D gene unclear. CDR1 and CDR2 from the germline V gene are SGDLS and YYNGEE. V shed 1 base and J shed 7 bases, with 8 bases lying between them. This CDR3 contains 12 residues. CDR3 DNA sequence: TGTGCCAGCAGCGTACCCAGAAGTGGCTACACCTTC. Amino acids: CASSVPRSGYTF.

The rearrangement links TRBV12-5 to TRBJ1-2, with 9 bases fitting TRBD1. Germline trimming cut 0 bases from V and 6 bases from J; bases unmatched to any gene: 14. Germline V gives CDR1 LGHNT, CDR2 FRNRAP. The CDR3 sequence is 18 residues long. The CDR3 reads CASGLVTGGYGQGNGYTF. CDR3 bases: TGTGCTAGTGGTTTGGTAACCGGGGGTTACGGACAGGGGAATGGCTACACCTTC.

This chain links TRBV9 with TRBJ1-3; 7 bases line up with TRBD1. The CDR3 covers 16 residues. The V segment lost 3 bases and the J segment 4 bases; nucleotides outside the gene matches: 10. The germline V gene has CDR1 SGDLS and CDR2 YYNGEE. The CDR3 nucleotides read TGTGCCAGCAGCGAAGACCCGGGACAGCAAGGAAACACCATATATTTT. Protein sequence: CASSEDPGQQGNTIYF.

This clone was found a few times. The chain joins TRBV10-2 to TRBJ1-2; the D gene is possibly TRBD1 (5 bases). V was cut by 11 bases and J by 8 bases, with 30 bases left in between. The germline V gene has CDR1 WSHSY and CDR2 SAAADI. There are 16 residues in the CDR3. CDR3 nucleotides: TGCGCCCCTTTGCCCAGCCAGAGGTCGGGGGTCGAGGGCTACACCTTC. It codes for CAPLPSQRSGVEGYTF.

The gene calls are TRBV18 and TRBJ1-2; perhaps TRBD1 as D (5 bases). The CDR3 is 13 residues long. V lost 6 bases and J lost 3, with 11 bases in between. Per the germline V gene, CDR1 is KGHSH and CDR2 is LQKENI. This CDR3 is CASSSGTDYGYTF. In DNA, the CDR3 is TGTGCCAGCTCTTCCGGGACTGACTATGGCTACACCTTC.

This clone came up a few times. The chain combines TRBV5-5 with TRBJ1-4; tentative D call: TRBD1 (6 bases). Germline V gives CDR1 SGHKS, CDR2 YYEKEE (reference sequence). V lost 3 bases to trimming and J lost 2 bases, with 8 bases between them. The CDR3 totals 14 residues. The CDR3 DNA reads as TGTGCCAGCAGCTCGGGACACACTAATGAAAAACTGTTTTTT. It codes for CASSSGHTNEKLFF.

The chain employs TRBV30 and TRBJ1-1; weak D call: TRBD1 (5 bases). V lost 4 bases, J lost 3 bases, and 12 bases lay in between. The CDR3 is made up of 13 amino acids. CDR1 is GTSNPN and CDR2 is SVGIG in the germline V gene (reference sequence). The CDR3 loop reads CAWISTGDTEAFF. The CDR3 nucleotides read TGTGCCTGGATTAGTACGGGGGACACTGAAGCTTTCTTT.

The genes are TRBV6-6 and TRBJ1-2; D unclear. Trimming stripped 3 bases from V and 3 bases from J, with 11 bases between. This CDR3 region has 14 residues. Germline V gene sequence: CDR1 MNHNY, CDR2 SVGAGI (reference sequence). The CDR3 DNA reads as TGTGCCAGCAGTTATGGCACGGGGTACTATGGCTACACCTTC. Protein: CASSYGTGYYGYTF.

This sequence joins TRBV6-6 and TRBJ1-1, with 7 bases matching TRBD1. This CDR3 spans 14 amino acids. The germline V gene encodes CDR1 MNHNY and CDR2 SVGAGI (reference sequence). Unmatched junction bases numbered 2, after V lost 0 bases and J lost 4 bases. The CDR3 sequence is CASSYSAGGTEAFF. The CDR3 nucleotides read TGTGCCAGCAGTTACTCGGCAGGGGGCACTGAAGCTTTCTTT.

The chain has TRBV12-3 or TRBV12-4 and TRBJ1-1; D ambiguous. The CDR3 consists of 12 residues. V gave up 8 bases and J gave up 8 bases, with 15 bases separating them. The CDR3 loop reads CASQDLTPEAFF. The DNA for the CDR3 is TGTGCCAGCCAAGACCTGACACCCGAAGCTTTCTTT.

This clone was counted between two and nine times. V is TRBV9 and J is TRBJ1-5, with TRBD1 as a possible D gene (5 bases). The germline V gene encodes CDR1 SGDLS and CDR2 YYNGEE. The CDR3 is made up of 14 amino acids. V shed 4 bases and J shed 0 bases, with 8 bases lying between them. The CDR3 spells CASSPQGSNQPQHF. The CDR3 region has the DNA TGTGCCAGCAGCCCCCAGGGTAGCAATCAGCCCCAGCATTTT.

The rearrangement links TRBV3-1 (or the pseudogene TRBV3-2) to TRBJ2-1; 10 bases align to TRBD1. The germline V gene has CDR1 LGHDT and CDR2 YNNKEL (reference sequence). The CDR3 spans 14 residues. The J segment lost 6 bases and the V segment lost 3 bases, leaving 2 bases of the junction unmatched. The CDR3 coding sequence is TGTGCCAGCAGCCATTGGGACAGGGGCAATGAGCAGTTCTTC. Protein product: CASSHWDRGNEQFF.

The chain couples TRBV6-5 to TRBJ2-7, with TRBD1 as a possible D gene (6 bases). Germline V gene lookup returns CDR1 MNHEY and CDR2 SVGAGI. Deletions cut 3 bases from V and 4 bases from J, with 10 bases between. This CDR3 has 13 amino acids. The DNA of the CDR3 is TGTGCCAGCAGTTATACGCAGGGGTACGAGCAGTACTTC. Its protein is CASSYTQGYEQYF.